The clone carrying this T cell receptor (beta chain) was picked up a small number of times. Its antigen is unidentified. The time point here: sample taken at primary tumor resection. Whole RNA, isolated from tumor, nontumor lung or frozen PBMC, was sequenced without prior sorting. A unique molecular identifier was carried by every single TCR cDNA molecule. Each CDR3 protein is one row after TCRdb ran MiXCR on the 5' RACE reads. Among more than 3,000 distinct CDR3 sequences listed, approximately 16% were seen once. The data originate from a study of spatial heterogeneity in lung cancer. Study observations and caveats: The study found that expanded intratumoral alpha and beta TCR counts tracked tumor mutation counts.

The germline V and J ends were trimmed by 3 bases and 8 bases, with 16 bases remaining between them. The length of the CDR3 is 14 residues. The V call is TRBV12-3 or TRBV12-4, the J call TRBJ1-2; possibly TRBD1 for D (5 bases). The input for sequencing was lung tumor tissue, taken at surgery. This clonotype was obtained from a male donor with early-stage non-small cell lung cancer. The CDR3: CASSFEGGRGGYTF. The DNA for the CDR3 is TGTGCCAGCAGTTTCGAAGGAGGCCGGGGCGGCTACACCTTC.